The 9 T cell receptor beta chains below all came from one sample that was sequenced in a study of cytomegalovirus exposure and HLA in healthy donors. PCR used 60 Vbeta primers and 13 Jbeta primers. Profiled with immunoSEQ multiplex PCR; TCRdb holds only in-frame clones, not every one. There are approximately 150,000 clones in the sample; 82% occur only once, and 1.9% lies in the top ten. The sample taken for sequencing was PBMCs. The receptors stem from a woman in her thirties or forties in good health and CMV-seronegative.

The chain uses TRBV15 and TRBJ2-5, with TRBD1 matching 9 bases. The CDR3 totals 15 residues. The junction had 8 bases not matched to a gene; V was cut back by 4 bases and J by 5 bases. The V gene's germline CDR1 is LNHNV and CDR2 YYDKDF (reference sequence). The DNA of the CDR3 is TGTGCCACCAGCACCAACAGGGGGCAAGGGGAGACCCAGTACTTC. Protein: CATSTNRGQGETQYF.

The CDR3 loop reads CASSQNPGLAGGYEQYF. For the CDR3, the DNA is TGCGCCAGCAGCCAAAACCCGGGACTAGCGGGAGGATACGAGCAGTACTTC. The chain is built from TRBV4-3 and TRBJ2-7; 15 bases align to TRBD2. The germline V gene has CDR1 LGHNA and CDR2 YSLEER. This CDR3 is 17 amino acids long. The junction had 6 bases not matched to a gene; V was cut back by 2 bases and J by 4 bases.

DNA for the CDR3: TGTGCCAGCTCACCGGCACGTCGGCAGGGGCTTTTGGACGAGCAGTACTTC. Encoded protein: CASSPARRQGLLDEQYF. The chain carries TRBV18 and TRBJ2-7; D is perhaps TRBD1 (6 bases). V was shortened by 3 bases and J by 5 bases, with 23 bases between the two germline ends. The germline CDR1 and CDR2 sequences are KGHSH and LQKENI. This CDR3 spans 17 amino acids.

The rearrangement joins TRBV2 to TRBJ1-1, with D hard to call. From germline, CDR1 is SNHLY and CDR2 FYNNEI. The CDR3 has 14 residues. V was cut by 0 bases and J by 10 bases, with 15 bases left in between. CDR3 amino acids: CASSEALLRRGAFF. The CDR3 DNA is TGTGCCAGCAGTGAAGCCCTCCTGCGGCGAGGAGCTTTCTTT. Looking up the rest from reference TRBV2 and TRBJ1-1 gives the full variable domain: EPEVTQTPSHQVTQMGQEVILRCVPISNHLYFYWYRQILGQKVEFLVSFYNNEISEKSEIFDDQFSVERPDGSNFTLKIRSTKLEDSAMYFCASSEALLRRGAFFGQGTRLTVV.

This chain connects TRBV28 to TRBJ1-1; D remains unclear. Germline V gives CDR1 MDHEN, CDR2 SYDVKM. The length of the CDR3 is 14 residues. Trimming cost V 5 bases and J 4 bases, with 14 bases left between them. This chain's CDR3 is CASSPSHTGTEAFF. DNA of the CDR3: TGTGCCAGCAGTCCCTCCCACACGGGCACTGAAGCTTTCTTT.

This clone was recorded a few times. The V gene is TRBV9, the J gene TRBJ2-1, with TRBD2 as a possible D gene (6 bases). The length of the CDR3 is 17 residues. Trimming left V 0 bases short and J 4 bases short, with 17 bases between. In germline, CDR1 is SGDLS, CDR2 YYNGEE. The CDR3 nucleotides read TGTGCCAGCAGCGTAGCTGGGACGGGAGTGGGATACAATGAGCAGTTCTTC. As protein: CASSVAGTGVGYNEQFF.

The chain links TRBV28 to TRBJ2-5, with D tentatively TRBD2 (6 bases). V lost 6 bases and J 5 bases, leaving 10 bases between the germline ends. The CDR3 contains 12 residues. CDR1 MDHEN and CDR2 SYDVKM come from the germline V gene. The CDR3 sequence is CASRGAGETQYF. The CDR3 coding sequence is TGTGCCAGCAGAGGGGCGGGGGAGACCCAGTACTTC.

The chain couples TRBV6-6 to TRBJ1-1, with D maybe TRBD1 (5 bases). V dropped 10 bases and J dropped 4 bases, with 16 bases sitting between them. This CDR3 region has 13 residues. CDR1 and CDR2 (germline): MNHNY, SVGAGI (reference sequence). CDR3 in amino acids: CATGAGEVTEAFF. CDR3 nucleotide sequence: TGTGCCACCGGGGCGGGGGAAGTCACTGAAGCTTTCTTT.

The gene calls are TRBV6-1 and TRBJ1-3; TRBD1 matches at 7 bases. V was clipped by 7 bases and J by 6 bases; unmatched bases: 12. CDR3 length: 15 residues. Germline V lookup: CDR1 MNHNS, CDR2 SASEGT. The CDR3 region has the DNA TGTGCCAGCAAGAGGGTGACAGGGTATGCAAACACCATATATTTT. Translation: CASKRVTGYANTIYF.